The entry that follows covers one TCR beta chain sequence. Its target is not known. The data belong to a study of T cell responses to AZD1222 COVID-19 vaccine. Some clones are missing from TCRdb's copy, which holds only in-frame ones; the method was immunoSEQ multiplex PCR. Of 100,000 or so clones in the sample, over 75% were seen once. Broader study findings: Among the donors, most were white British and more were female, and clonal diversity was possibly underestimated. Baseline seropositivity characterized only 5 to 7 AZD1222 recipients.

The CDR3 runs to 15 residues. V was cut by 4 bases and J by 4 bases, with 14 bases left in between. Per germline, CDR1 LGHDT and CDR2 YNNKEL (reference sequence). The specimen was peripheral blood, collected on day 0 of AZD1222 vaccination. The chain recombines TRBV3-1 (or the pseudogene TRBV3-2) with TRBJ1-3, with D tentatively TRBD1 (6 bases). This receptor was taken from an adult in good health. The CDR3 loop is CASSPTGFVGNTIYF. CDR3 nucleotides: TGTGCCAGCAGCCCTACAGGGTTCGTAGGAAACACCATATATTTT.